This entry describes one T cell receptor beta chain. This record comes from a study of shared clonotypes between healthy human individuals. The assay was immunoSEQ multiplex PCR, and TCRdb's table has in-frame clones only and misses some. This table has some 2,100,000 clones, 90% to 97% appearing once. The ends lost 4 bases at V and 4 bases at J; junction bases unmatched: 2. CDR1 is PRHDT, CDR2 FYEKMQ, per germline (reference sequence). The CDR3 has 13 amino acids. The TCR sequence derives from a man between 18 and 35 years old in good health. The J gene is TRBJ1-1, the V gene TRBV13, with 8 bases aligning to TRBD1. Sequenced: naive CD4+ T cells sorted from blood. The subset was: CD45RA+ positively selected. The CDR3, as DNA: TGTGCCAGCAGCTGGACAGGGAGCACTGAAGCTTTCTTT. This encodes CASSWTGSTEAFF.